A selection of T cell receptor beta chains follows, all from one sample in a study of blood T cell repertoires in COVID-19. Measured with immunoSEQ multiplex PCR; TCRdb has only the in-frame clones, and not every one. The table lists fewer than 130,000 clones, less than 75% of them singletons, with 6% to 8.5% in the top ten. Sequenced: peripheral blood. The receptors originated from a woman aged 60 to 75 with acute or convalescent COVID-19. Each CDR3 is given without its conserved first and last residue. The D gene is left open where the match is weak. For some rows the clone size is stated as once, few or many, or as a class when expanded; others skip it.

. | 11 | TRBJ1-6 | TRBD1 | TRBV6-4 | ASSDWTGSPLH
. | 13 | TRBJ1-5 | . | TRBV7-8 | ASSSNSGGNQPQH
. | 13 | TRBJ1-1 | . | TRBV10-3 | AISGRQVTNTEAF
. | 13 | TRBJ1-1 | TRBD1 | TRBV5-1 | ASSRGQGKSAEAF
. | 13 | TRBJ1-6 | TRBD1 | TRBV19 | ASSIAGQGNSPLH
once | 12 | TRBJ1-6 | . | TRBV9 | ASSPGQGTSPLH
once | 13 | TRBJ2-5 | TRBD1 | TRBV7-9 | ASSLDRVNGETQY
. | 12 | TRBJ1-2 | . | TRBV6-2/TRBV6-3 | ASSGRADNYGYT
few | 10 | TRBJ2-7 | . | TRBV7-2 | ASSLPGFRQY
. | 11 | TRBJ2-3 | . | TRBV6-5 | ASTLSPTDTQY
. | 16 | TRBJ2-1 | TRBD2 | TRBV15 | ATSRNKPGLGFRNEQF
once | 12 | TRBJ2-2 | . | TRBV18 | ASSPDWNTGELF
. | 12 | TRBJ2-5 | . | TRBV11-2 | ASSFIHSQETQY
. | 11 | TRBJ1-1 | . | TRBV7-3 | ASSSQMNTEAF
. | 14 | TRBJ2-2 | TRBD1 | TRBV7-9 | ASSSRTWTGTGELF
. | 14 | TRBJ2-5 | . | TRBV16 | ASSQSGRVAEETQY
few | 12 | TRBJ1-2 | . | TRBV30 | AWSVATAGKGYT
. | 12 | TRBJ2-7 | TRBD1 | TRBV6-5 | ASNRWDRGHEQY
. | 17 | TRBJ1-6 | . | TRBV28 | ASSLISRRQGRVYSPLH
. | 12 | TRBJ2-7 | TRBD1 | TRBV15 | ATSSPGQSYEQY
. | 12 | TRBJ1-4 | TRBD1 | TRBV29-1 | SGGTGNYNEKLF
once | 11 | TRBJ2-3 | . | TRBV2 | ASSAIGLSTQY
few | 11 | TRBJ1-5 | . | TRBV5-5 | ASSRRENQPQH
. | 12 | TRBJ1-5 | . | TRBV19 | ASRPTGSNQPQH
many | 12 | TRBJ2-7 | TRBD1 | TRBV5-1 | ASSPGTGFHEQY
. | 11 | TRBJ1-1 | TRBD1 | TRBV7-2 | ASTKDRATEAF
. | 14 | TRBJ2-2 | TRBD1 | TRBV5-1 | ASSSTTGGNTGELF
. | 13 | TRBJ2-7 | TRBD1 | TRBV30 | AWSGETGSSYEQY
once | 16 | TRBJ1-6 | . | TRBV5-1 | ASSLGGGRDGRDSPLH
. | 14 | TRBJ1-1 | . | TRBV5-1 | ASSSRLQGLNTEAF
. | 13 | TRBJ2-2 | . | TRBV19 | ASKDSLRDTGELF